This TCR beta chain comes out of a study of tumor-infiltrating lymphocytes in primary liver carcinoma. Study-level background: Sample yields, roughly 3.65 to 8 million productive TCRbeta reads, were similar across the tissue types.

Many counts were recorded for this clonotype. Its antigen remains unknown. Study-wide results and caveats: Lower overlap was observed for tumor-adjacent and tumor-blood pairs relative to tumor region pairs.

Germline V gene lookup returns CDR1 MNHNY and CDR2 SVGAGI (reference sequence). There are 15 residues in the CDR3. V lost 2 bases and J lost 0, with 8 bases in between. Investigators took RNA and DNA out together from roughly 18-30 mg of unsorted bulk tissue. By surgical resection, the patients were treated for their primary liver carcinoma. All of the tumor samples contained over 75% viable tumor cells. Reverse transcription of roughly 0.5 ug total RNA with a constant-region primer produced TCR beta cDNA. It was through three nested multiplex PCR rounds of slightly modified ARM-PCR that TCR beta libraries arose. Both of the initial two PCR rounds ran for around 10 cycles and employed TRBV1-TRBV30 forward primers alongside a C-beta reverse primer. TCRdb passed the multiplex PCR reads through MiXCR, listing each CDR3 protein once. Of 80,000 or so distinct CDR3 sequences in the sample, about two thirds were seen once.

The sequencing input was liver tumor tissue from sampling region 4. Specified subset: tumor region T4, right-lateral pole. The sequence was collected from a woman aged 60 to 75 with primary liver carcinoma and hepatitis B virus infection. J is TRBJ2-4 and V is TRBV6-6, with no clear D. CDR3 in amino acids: CASSYSLLAKNIQYF. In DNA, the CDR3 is TGTGCCAGCAGTTACAGCCTTTTAGCCAAAAACATTCAGTACTTC.